A selection of T cell receptor beta chains follows, all from one sample in a study of blood T cell repertoires in COVID-19. Method: immunoSEQ multiplex PCR; TCRdb's copy keeps in-frame clones and lacks some. The table shows approximately 89,000 clones, with 80% occurring only once. Sequences were obtained from peripheral blood. Source of these receptors: a woman aged 80 or older with acute or convalescent COVID-19. Each CDR3 is given with its conserved first and last residue. A D gene is named only where the DNA matches it firmly. Where a row states a size, it is once, few, many or the class of an expanded clone; other rows omit it.

TRBV4-2,few,.,TRBJ2-7,CASSQDRQGPYEQYF,TGTGCCAGCAGCCAAGATCGGCAGGGCCCCTACGAGCAGTACTTC
TRBV5-1,.,.,TRBJ2-6,CASSLVGRGSGANVLTF,TGCGCCAGCAGCTTGGTGGGCAGGGGATCGGGGGCCAACGTCCTGACTTTC
TRBV15,once,.,TRBJ2-5,CATSRAVLVQETQYF,TGTGCCACCAGCAGAGCGGTCCTGGTCCAAGAGACCCAGTACTTC
TRBV10-3,few,.,TRBJ2-5,CAISAEETQYF,TGTGCCATCAGTGCCGAAGAGACCCAGTACTTC
TRBV3-1/TRBV3-2,once,.,TRBJ2-1,CASSDSSYNEQFF,TGTGCCAGCAGTGACAGCTCCTACAATGAGCAGTTCTTC
TRBV2,.,.,TRBJ2-5,CASRPLGQPAKETQYF,TGTGCCAGCAGGCCGCTTGGGCAGCCGGCCAAAGAGACCCAGTACTTC
TRBV5-1,.,TRBD2,TRBJ2-5,CASSLAGSGAQETQYF,TGCGCCAGCAGCTTGGCCGGTAGCGGGGCCCAAGAGACCCAGTACTTC
TRBV19,.,.,TRBJ1-5,CASSNPTDQPQHF,TGTGCCAGTAGTAACCCGACAGATCAGCCCCAGCATTTT
TRBV5-1,.,.,TRBJ2-7,CASSLSPGTFSSYEQYF,TGCGCCAGCAGCTTGTCCCCCGGGACTTTTAGCTCCTACGAGCAGTACTTC
TRBV18,.,TRBD1,TRBJ1-2,CASSPIGQGAEGYTF,TGTGCCAGCTCACCCATCGGACAGGGGGCTGAGGGCTACACCTTC
TRBV7-9,.,TRBD2,TRBJ2-7,CASSRQSGGLYEQYF,TGTGCCAGCAGCCGGCAATCGGGGGGTCTCTACGAGCAGTACTTC
TRBV28,.,.,TRBJ1-2,CATRDSSYGYTF,TGTGCCACCCGAGACAGTTCCTATGGCTACACCTTC
TRBV7-2,.,.,TRBJ2-7,CASSLSLLNYEQYF,TGTGCCAGCAGCTTATCTCTCCTTAACTACGAGCAGTACTTC
TRBV18,.,TRBD1,TRBJ1-3,CASSLSGTGSGNTIYF,TGTGCCAGCTCACTTTCCGGGACAGGGTCTGGAAACACCATATATTTT
TRBV27,few,TRBD2,TRBJ2-7,CASSPAGRGYEQYF,TGTGCCAGCAGTCCAGCGGGGAGGGGCTACGAGCAGTACTTC
TRBV7-2,.,.,TRBJ2-5,CASSTPGVPTQETQYF,TGTGCCAGCAGCACGCCCGGGGTACCAACCCAAGAGACCCAGTACTTC
TRBV14,few,TRBD2,TRBJ2-1,CASSQGLAGGGEQFF,TGTGCCAGCAGCCAGGGACTAGCGGGAGGGGGCGAGCAGTTCTTC
TRBV27,.,.,TRBJ1-5,CASSPLTGFVGNQPQHF,TGTGCCAGCAGTCCCTTAACAGGGTTCGTGGGCAATCAGCCCCAGCATTTT
TRBV27,.,.,TRBJ1-2,CASSPFSREKSGYTF,TGTGCCAGCAGTCCCTTCTCCCGGGAAAAGTCTGGCTACACCTTC
TRBV19,.,TRBD2,TRBJ2-1,CASSIAPGLAGSNEQFF,TGTGCCAGTAGTATAGCCCCTGGACTAGCGGGAAGCAATGAGCAGTTCTTC
TRBV10-3,.,TRBD1,TRBJ2-1,CAISEWTGSSYNEQFF,TGTGCCATCAGTGAGTGGACAGGGAGCTCCTACAATGAGCAGTTCTTC
TRBV29-1,.,TRBD1,TRBJ1-2,CSVDRGGTGVNYGYTF,TGCAGCGTTGATAGGGGGGGGACAGGGGTGAACTATGGCTACACCTTC
TRBV5-1,.,TRBD1,TRBJ2-7,CASSLAKGRGTYEQYF,TGCGCCAGCAGCTTGGCCAAGGGCAGGGGGACCTACGAGCAGTACTTC
TRBV11-2,.,.,TRBJ1-4,CASSLGWGRANEKLFF,TGTGCCAGCAGCTTAGGCTGGGGCAGGGCTAATGAAAAACTGTTTTTT
TRBV19,few,.,TRBJ2-2,CASSEGRRYNLLNTGELFF,TGTGCCAGTAGTGAAGGGAGGAGATACAACCTCCTCAACACCGGGGAGCTGTTTTTT
TRBV30,.,TRBD1,TRBJ2-7,CAWSPTGAASYEQYF,TGTGCCTGGAGCCCAACAGGGGCCGCATCCTACGAGCAGTACTTC
TRBV4-1,.,.,TRBJ1-6,CASSQDQGGVSPLHF,TGCGCCAGCAGCCAAGATCAGGGAGGAGTTTCACCCCTCCACTTT
TRBV7-7,few,.,TRBJ2-1,CASSLAGVGNEQFF,TGTGCCAGCAGCTTAGCAGGGGTGGGCAATGAGCAGTTCTTC
TRBV7-2,few,TRBD1,TRBJ1-2,CASSPGQGDGYTF,TGTGCCAGCAGCCCGGGACAGGGGGATGGCTACACCTTC
TRBV10-3,.,.,TRBJ1-5,CAISGVSNQPQHF,TGTGCCATCAGTGGAGTTAGCAATCAGCCCCAGCATTTT
TRBV5-5,.,.,TRBJ2-7,CASSLPTYEQYF,TGTGCCAGCAGCTTGCCTACCTACGAGCAGTACTTC
TRBV4-2,.,TRBD2,TRBJ2-1,CASSQAAGGLSYNEQFF,TGTGCCAGCAGCCAAGCGGCGGGAGGCCTTAGCTACAATGAGCAGTTCTTC
TRBV5-1,.,.,TRBJ2-1,CASSLVAESYNEQFF,TGCGCCAGCAGCTTGGTAGCGGAATCCTACAATGAGCAGTTCTTC
TRBV29-1,.,.,TRBJ1-2,CSVGSGRGPYGYTF,TGCAGCGTTGGGAGTGGAAGGGGCCCTTATGGCTACACCTTC
TRBV10-3,.,.,TRBJ2-1,CAINEGDDEQFF,TGTGCCATCAACGAGGGGGACGATGAGCAGTTCTTC
TRBV21-1,.,.,TRBJ2-5,CASSKGGYEASGSQETQYF,TGTGCCAGCAGCAAAGGGGGATATGAGGCTAGCGGGAGCCAAGAGACCCAGTACTTC
TRBV29-1,.,.,TRBJ2-2,CSVGRGIPGELFF,TGCAGCGTTGGTAGGGGGATCCCCGGGGAGCTGTTTTTT
TRBV5-6,.,TRBD2,TRBJ2-3,CASSLAGREGTDTQYF,TGTGCCAGCAGCTTGGCCGGGCGGGAGGGCACAGATACGCAGTATTTT
TRBV7-7,.,TRBD2,TRBJ2-2,CASSSELAGYGELFF,TGTGCCAGCAGCTCAGAACTAGCGGGGTATGGGGAGCTGTTTTTT
TRBV18,.,TRBD1,TRBJ1-2,CASSLTGPNYGYTF,TGTGCCAGCTCACTGACAGGGCCTAACTATGGCTACACCTTC
TRBV5-1,.,TRBD2,TRBJ2-7,CASSTAGMVDEQYF,TGCGCCAGCAGCACAGCGGGGATGGTGGACGAGCAGTACTTC
TRBV9,many,TRBD2,TRBJ2-1,CASSLAGELGEQFF,TGTGCCAGCAGCTTAGCGGGGGAATTGGGTGAGCAGTTCTTC
TRBV6-5,.,TRBD2,TRBJ2-1,CASSYASGRGEQFF,TGTGCCAGCAGTTACGCTAGCGGGAGAGGTGAGCAGTTCTTC
TRBV3-1/TRBV3-2,.,.,TRBJ1-2,CASSQGITGINYGYTF,TGTGCCAGCAGCCAAGGTATTACAGGAATCAACTATGGCTACACCTTC
TRBV7-8,few,.,TRBJ2-3,CASSLVIGSGSTDTQYF,TGTGCCAGCAGCTTAGTTATCGGTAGCGGCAGCACAGATACGCAGTATTTT
TRBV28,.,.,TRBJ1-4,CASSPPQGRNEKLFF,TGTGCCAGCAGTCCCCCACAGGGCCGTAATGAAAAACTGTTTTTT
TRBV7-2,.,.,TRBJ2-7,CASSAYHRSYEQYF,TGTGCCAGCAGCGCCTATCATCGTTCCTACGAGCAGTACTTC
TRBV3-1/TRBV3-2,.,TRBD2,TRBJ2-5,CASSQDRLAARGTQYF,TGTGCCAGCAGCCAAGATAGACTAGCGGCACGAGGGACCCAGTACTTC
TRBV7-8,few,.,TRBJ2-1,CASSPAGRSNEQFF,TGTGCCAGCAGCCCCGCGGGCAGGTCCAATGAGCAGTTCTTC
TRBV2,few,.,TRBJ2-1,CASSAAGYNEQFF,TGTGCCAGCAGTGCCGCCGGGTACAATGAGCAGTTCTTC
TRBV4-1,.,TRBD2,TRBJ2-3,CASSQEVAGGPGDTQYF,TGCGCCAGCAGCCAAGAGGTAGCGGGAGGGCCGGGGGATACGCAGTATTTT
TRBV5-1,.,.,TRBJ1-1,CASRQAQMNTEAFF,TGCGCCAGCAGACAGGCCCAAATGAACACTGAAGCTTTCTTT
TRBV14,.,TRBD2,TRBJ2-7,CASSRGLAGLFEQYF,TGTGCCAGCAGCCGGGGACTAGCGGGACTATTCGAGCAGTACTTC
TRBV21-1,.,.,TRBJ2-1,CASSKLVNGGTSGRALGEQFF,TGTGCCAGCAGCAAACTAGTCAACGGGGGGACTAGCGGGAGGGCTCTGGGTGAGCAGTTCTTC
TRBV9,.,.,TRBJ1-2,CASSVEGYGYTF,TGTGCCAGCAGCGTAGAGGGGTATGGCTACACCTTC
TRBV19,.,.,TRBJ1-6,CASSMGGVSYNSPLHF,TGTGCCAGTAGTATGGGAGGGGTCTCCTATAATTCACCCCTCCACTTT
TRBV7-9,.,.,TRBJ2-3,CASGPGTSRDTQYF,TGTGCCAGTGGCCCGGGGACAAGCAGGGATACGCAGTATTTT